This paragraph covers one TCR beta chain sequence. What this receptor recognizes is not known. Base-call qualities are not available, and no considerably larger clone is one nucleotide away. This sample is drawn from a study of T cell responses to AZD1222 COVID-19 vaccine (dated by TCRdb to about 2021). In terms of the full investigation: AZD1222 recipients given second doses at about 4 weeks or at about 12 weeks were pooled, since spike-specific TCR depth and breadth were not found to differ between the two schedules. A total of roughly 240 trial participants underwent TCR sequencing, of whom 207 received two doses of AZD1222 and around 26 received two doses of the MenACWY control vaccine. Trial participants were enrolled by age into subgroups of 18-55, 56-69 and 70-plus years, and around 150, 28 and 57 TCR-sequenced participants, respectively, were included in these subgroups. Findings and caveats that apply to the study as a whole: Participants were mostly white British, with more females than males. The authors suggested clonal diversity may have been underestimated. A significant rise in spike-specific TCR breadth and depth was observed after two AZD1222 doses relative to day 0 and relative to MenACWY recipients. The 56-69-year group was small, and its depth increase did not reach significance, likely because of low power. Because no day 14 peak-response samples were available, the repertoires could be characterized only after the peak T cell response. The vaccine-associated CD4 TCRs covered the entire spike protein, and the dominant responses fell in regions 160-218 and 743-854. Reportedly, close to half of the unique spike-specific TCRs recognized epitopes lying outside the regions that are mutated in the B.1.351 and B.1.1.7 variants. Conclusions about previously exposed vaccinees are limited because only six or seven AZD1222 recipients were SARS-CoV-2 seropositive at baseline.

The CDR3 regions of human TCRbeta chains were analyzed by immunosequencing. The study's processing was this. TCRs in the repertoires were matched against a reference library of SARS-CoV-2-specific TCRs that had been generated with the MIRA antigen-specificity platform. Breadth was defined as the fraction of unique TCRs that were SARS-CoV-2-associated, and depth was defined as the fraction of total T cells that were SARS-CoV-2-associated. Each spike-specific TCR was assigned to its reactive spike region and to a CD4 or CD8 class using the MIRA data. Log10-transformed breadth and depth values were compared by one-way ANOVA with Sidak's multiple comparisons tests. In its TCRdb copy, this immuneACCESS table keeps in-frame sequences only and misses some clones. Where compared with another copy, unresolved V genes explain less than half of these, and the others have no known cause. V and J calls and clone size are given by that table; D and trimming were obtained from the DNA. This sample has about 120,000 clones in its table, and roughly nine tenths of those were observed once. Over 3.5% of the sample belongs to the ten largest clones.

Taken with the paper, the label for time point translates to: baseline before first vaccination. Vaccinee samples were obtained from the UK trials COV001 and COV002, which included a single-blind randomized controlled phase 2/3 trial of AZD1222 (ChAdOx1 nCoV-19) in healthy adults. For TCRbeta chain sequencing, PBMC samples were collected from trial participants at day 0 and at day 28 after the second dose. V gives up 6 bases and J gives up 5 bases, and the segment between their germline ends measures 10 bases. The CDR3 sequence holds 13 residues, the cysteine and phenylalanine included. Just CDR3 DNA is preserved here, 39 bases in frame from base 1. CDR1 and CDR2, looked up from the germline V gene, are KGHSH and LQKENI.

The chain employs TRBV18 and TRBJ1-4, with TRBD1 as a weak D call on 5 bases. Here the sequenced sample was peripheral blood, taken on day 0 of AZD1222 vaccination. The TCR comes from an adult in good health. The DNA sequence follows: TGTGCCAGCTCCGACAGCTTAAATGAAAAACTGTTTTTT. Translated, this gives CASSDSLNEKLFF.